This T cell receptor beta chain was found in a study of cytomegalovirus exposure and HLA in healthy donors (dated by TCRdb to the late 2010s). General notes on the study: An earlier analysis of roughly 570 of the donors reported 250 to 300 Gb of sequence data and 95 million to 140 million unique TCR beta sequences obtained from about 200 million T cells. Roughly 300 gigabases of sequencing data and tens of millions of unique TCR sequences were included in an early release covering about 700 HLA-typed donors. Among the approximately 400 genotyped donors, about 83% belonged to the genetic ancestry cluster associated with self-reported Caucasian donors. The study aimed to test whether cataloging public T cell receptors could reveal signatures of past pathogen exposure. The study profiled the T cell repertoires of 500 to 800 subjects by immunosequencing and related them to cytomegalovirus serostatus. In addition to the first cohort of around 670 subjects, a separate validation cohort of approximately 130 different subjects was used. High-throughput TCR immunosequencing, statistical association of individual TCRs with disease status, and machine learning were combined to predict cytomegalovirus infection status. A later analysis re-examined previously published TCR beta repertoires from around 670 donors and added high-resolution HLA genotyping to investigate patterns of TCR occurrence. The later analysis used no new phenotypic data to find candidate immune exposures, relying instead on TCR beta sequences and their occurrence across donors. An earlier analysis of some 600 of the donors applied high-throughput TCR beta sequencing to assess whether each TCR beta V gene segment acted as functional or pseudogenic. Donor age, sex, ethnicity and CMV serostatus were compiled together with the repertoire data. A later genetic analysis used genome-wide SNP genotypes for about 60% of the roughly 700 donors, treating that subset as a discovery cohort. All discovery cohort repertoires had been generated using a single sequencing platform. HLA typing included class I and class II loci at four-digit resolution. The number of donors typed differed by locus, with 629-630 for A, B, C, DRB1 and DQB1, 522 for DQA1, about 610 for DPA1, and about 450 for DPB1. Four to six DR-DQ haplotypes were handled as single units for association and clustering, since linkage in the cohort was strong. Among about 400 genotyped donors of the cohort, an average of approximately 200,000 unique TCR beta nucleotide sequences was sequenced per donor, of which about 20% were non-productive. Results the study describes overall, beyond this receptor: A few of the identified cytomegalovirus-associated TCR beta chains were confirmed in vitro to be specific for cytomegalovirus antigens. Presence/absence analyses assumed roughly uniform sequencing depth across donors, an assumption that may not hold. The authors suggested that the approach could potentially be extended to other disease states and immunological phenotypes. Because counts were too low, seventeen rarely observed V segments, including chromosome 9 orphons, were left out of the earlier analysis of about 500 of the donors. The study gave a list of some 150 TCR beta chains associated with cytomegalovirus. In a later analysis, HLA-associated TCR beta chains were found to be more clonally expanded and to have lower generation probabilities than equally common non-associated chains. A cluster of highly shared sequence variants was judged likely to be a technical artifact of the sequencing pipeline. Cytomegalovirus status was reported to be diagnosed by the classifier with high specificity and sensitivity in both the original and validation cohorts. According to a later genetic analysis, donors in an Asian-associated ancestry cluster had fewer N-insertions in productive TCRs than the approximately 700-donor mean. In an earlier analysis of roughly 500 of the donors, most TCR beta V segments appeared in productive rearrangements about 87% or about 30% of the time, broadly matching IMGT annotations. According to a later analysis, TCR association rates differed among HLA loci, with DRB1 alleles showing the most associated TCRs and HLA-C alleles showing the fewest. Immune exposure information for the cohort was limited to CMV serostatus. Specific HLA alleles were associated with 15,000 to 20,000 TCR beta sequences at a false discovery rate of 0.05 in a later analysis. Linkage disequilibrium might explain the correlated functional status among segregating V segments, but an unknown experimental factor could not be excluded. Only TCR beta chains were sequenced in this cohort, and the absence of alpha or paired-chain data limited detectable features. Most TCR sequences were observed very rarely across donors, whereas some public TCRs were present in many individuals. A further reported finding was that TCR beta sequences accurately predicted the HLA-A and HLA-B alleles for most subjects in the first cohort. Because HLA typing was missing for some donors at each locus, association tests included only the typed subset. According to a later analysis, parvovirus B19, influenza, CMV and Epstein-Barr virus appeared linked to several top co-occurrence clusters. In a later genetic analysis, a missense DCLRE1C variant was associated with V-gene and J-gene trimming of TCR beta chains, and the association was replicated in an independent cohort. Some IMGT-functional V segments, including TRBV6-2 and TRBV6-3, could not be told apart with the 87-base-pair reads, so those segments were excluded. A later analysis found that most CMV-associated TCR beta chains appeared HLA-restricted, with HLA associations seemingly driven largely by CMV exposure. When HLA alleles, especially DR and DQ, strongly co-occurred, attributing TCR associations to individual alleles was difficult.

The CDR3 has 16 amino acids, counting the end cysteine and phenylalanine. The DNA shown is the 48-base CDR3, in frame from base 1. The V end gives up 5 bases and the J end 8 bases, leaving 16 bases in the junction not matched to a gene. CDR1 SGHTA and CDR2 FQGNSA are derived from the germline V gene. The protocol used for the library was the immunoSEQ multiplex PCR assay. For the multiplex PCR, a mixture combining 60 forward primers for TCR Vbeta segments and 13 reverse primers for TCR Jbeta segments was used. A multiplex PCR assay on genomic DNA amplified the CDR3 region of rearranged TCR beta genes. The amplified TCR beta libraries were sequenced on the Illumina HiSeq System as 87-base-pair reads. In the original analysis: A later analysis counted about 76 million unique TCR beta chains across the 550 to 750 repertoires, and roughly 11 million of these chains were shared by at least two donors. Raw reads were error-corrected and collapsed into unique sequences with a nearest-neighbor algorithm that merged closely related sequences to remove PCR and sequencing errors. Alignment of CDR3 sequences to IMGT reference sequences was used to assign V, D and J gene segments. For a sequence to be retained, at least a six-nucleotide match to both a V gene segment and a J gene segment was required. A rearrangement was called productive if the CDR3 had no stop codons and remained in frame with V and J, and every other rearrangement was called non-productive. CDR3 was defined by IMGT convention, running from the second conserved V-encoded cysteine to the conserved J-encoded phenylalanine. Sequences without an unambiguous match to a single V gene segment were excluded from the earlier analysis of 500 to 700 of the donors. An earlier analysis of a few hundred of the donors called V segments functional above 56.7% productive rearrangements and segregating when the between-donor standard deviation exceeded 5%. A statistical classification framework was built to diagnose cytomegalovirus status from the catalog of TCR beta chain sequences. V and J gene assignment, in a later analysis, came from comparing TCR nucleotide sequences with IMGT/GENE-DB human TR gene sequences. Using the TCRdist pipeline, a later analysis assigned CDR3 sequences along with most-parsimonious VDJ recombination scenarios. In a later analysis, every TCR beta chain was defined by the combination of its CDR3 amino acid sequence and its V-gene family, and reads without a unique V-gene family were dropped. In a later analysis, fewer than 600 highly shared, low-generation-probability nucleotide sequences were removed to address suspected cross-contamination and a sequencing artifact. A later analysis calculated a clonal expansion index for each public chain from normalized within-repertoire ranks of inferred template counts. A later analysis computed generation probabilities with a VDJ recombination model fitted to out-of-frame rearrangements, and checked the results against IGoR. In a later analysis, hypergeometric tests were used to score TCR-TCR, TCR-HLA and TCR-CMV co-occurrence, with a repertoire-size bias correction applied to TCR pairs. False discovery rates were estimated in a later analysis by permuting HLA or CMV assignments 20 times. In a later analysis, co-occurring TCRs were grouped using DBSCAN, and TCRdist sequence similarity was added for clustering within HLA-allele-positive subsets. Repertoires with fewer than 30,000 or more than 120,000 public chains were left out of co-occurrence clustering, as were five repertoires with anomalous nucleotide sharing. In its TCRdb copy, this immuneACCESS table keeps in-frame sequences only and misses some clones. Where compared with another copy, unresolved V genes explain less than half of these, and the others have no known cause. V, J and clone size were drawn from that table, and D and trimming were deduced from the DNA. For this sample the table gives approximately 120,000 clones, of which roughly 79% were detected only once. Jointly, the top ten make up 7% to 9% of the sample.

In total, 600 or so healthy bone marrow donors made up the cohort. All cohort members were sampled while nominally healthy, although unrecorded immune exposures were likely present. The donor tested CMV seropositive, placing the donor among the roughly 270 seropositive members of the cohort. Every donor gave a peripheral blood sample, and the peripheral blood mononuclear cells from that sample were used for TCR beta sequencing. The Qiagen DNeasy Blood Extraction Kit was used to extract genomic DNA from the blood cell samples. As to this clone: Its specific antigen is unknown. Nothing much larger sits one base from this clone, and base qualities are not available.

The chain joins TRBV7-2 to TRBJ2-3; the central 7 bases match TRBD2. The TCR originated in a woman between 45 and 65 years old in good health and CMV-seropositive. The specimen was PBMCs. The DNA sequence reads TGTGCCAGCAGCGGGGGGGGAGCTAGCGGTTCAGGTACGCAGTATTTT. This encodes CASSGGGASGSGTQYF.